The following is a T cell receptor beta chain sequence with its context. Its antigen is still unknown. Libraries were prepared by immunoSEQ multiplex PCR; TCRdb keeps only in-frame clonotypes and omits some of them. The sample includes about 16,000 clones, almost 85% of them seen just once. This specimen belongs to a study of PD-1 blockade in classical Hodgkin lymphoma. Findings and caveats of the study: There remain no defined causes for the repertoire differences, which possibly reflect disease activity or prior therapy. Compared with healthy donors, newly diagnosed patients reportedly showed lower baseline TCR diversity.

This sample's time point: newly diagnosed, previously untreated cHL patient sample. Comparators were PBMCs taken from newly diagnosed, untreated classical Hodgkin lymphoma. The clonotype was recovered from a human donor with classical Hodgkin lymphoma. Material: peripheral blood mononuclear cells (PBMCs).

The CDR3 coding sequence is TGTGCCAGCAGTAGGACTGGCCCCTCCTACAATGAGCAGTTCTTC. Its translation: CASSRTGPSYNEQFF. This sequence joins TRBV6-5 and TRBJ2-1; D perhaps matches TRBD2 (5 bases). Deletions cut 5 bases from V and 0 bases from J, with 11 bases between. Per the germline V gene, CDR1 is MNHEY and CDR2 is SVGAGI. The CDR3 is 15 residues long.